A single sample is the source of the 23 T cell receptor beta chains below, sequenced in a study of cytomegalovirus exposure and HLA in healthy donors (dated by TCRdb to 2016 to 2017). Library generation was performed with the immunoSEQ multiplex PCR assay. For the multiplex PCR, a mixture combining 60 forward primers for TCR Vbeta segments and 13 reverse primers for TCR Jbeta segments was used. This is the immuneACCESS table as TCRdb keeps it, with only in-frame sequences that have V and J called. A part of the clones is gone; compared with another copy, unresolved V genes explain less than half, and the rest is unexplained. A total of a few hundred thousand clones appear in this sample, approximately 84% of them only once. The ten biggest clones cover 1.5% to 2.5% of the sample. The sample taken for sequencing was PBMCs. The receptors originated from a woman between 40 and 55 years old in good health and CMV-seropositive.

The chain employs TRBV9 and TRBJ2-7, with 7 bases matching TRBD1. V lost 2 bases to trimming and J lost 5 bases; unmatched junction nucleotides: 10. Germline V lookup: CDR1 SGDLS, CDR2 YYNGEE. The CDR3 is made up of 15 amino acids. As DNA, the CDR3 is TGTGCCAGCAGCGTCAGGGGGTTTGCGCCTGACGAGCAGTACTTC. As protein: CASSVRGFAPDEQYF.

V gene TRBV5-1 combines with J gene TRBJ1-6; D might be TRBD1 (6 bases). V was trimmed by 4 bases and J by 6 bases, leaving 11 bases between them. From germline, CDR1 is SGHRS and CDR2 YFSETQ. This CDR3 is built from 14 residues. CDR3 DNA sequence: TGCGCCAGCAGCCAAACGGACAGTAATTCACCCCTCCACTTT. Amino acids: CASSQTDSNSPLHF.

The chain couples TRBV6-5 to TRBJ2-6; TRBD1 might be the D (6 bases). This CDR3 comprises 15 residues. V was shortened by 7 bases and J by 0 bases, with 10 bases between the two germline ends. The germline CDR1 and CDR2 sequences are MNHEY and SVGAGI. CDR3 amino acids: CASTEGGSGANVLTF. The CDR3 coding sequence is TGTGCCAGCACCGAAGGGGGCTCTGGGGCCAACGTCCTGACTTTC.

V gene TRBV5-1 combines with J gene TRBJ2-5, with 13 nucleotides matching TRBD2. Germline lookup yields CDR1 SGHRS and CDR2 YFSETQ. This CDR3 is 16 amino acids long. The V and J ends lost 3 bases and 0 bases, in that order; junction bases with no gene match: 2. CDR3 amino acids: CASSWGLAGHQETQYF. CDR3 bases: TGCGCCAGCAGCTGGGGACTAGCGGGGCACCAAGAGACCCAGTACTTC. The whole variable domain, remainder taken from reference TRBV5-1 and TRBJ2-5, is KAGVTQTPRYLIKTRGQQVTLSCSPISGHRSVSWYQQTPGQGLQFLFEYFSETQRNKGNFPGRFSGRQFSNSRSEMNVSTLELGDSALYLCASSWGLAGHQETQYFGPGTRLLVL.

V and J are TRBV7-3 and TRBJ2-2; tentative D call: TRBD2 (6 bases). Looked up from germline, CDR1 is SGHTA and CDR2 is FQGTGA. This CDR3 spans 15 amino acids. Trimming left V 0 bases short and J 1 base short, with 6 bases between. The CDR3, as DNA: TGTGCCAGCAGCTTAACTAGCGGGAACACCGGGGAGCTGTTTTTT. This gives the protein CASSLTSGNTGELFF.

This chain links TRBV4-1 with TRBJ1-2; D unresolved. Per the germline V gene, CDR1 is MGHRA and CDR2 is YSYEKL. CDR3 length: 14 amino acids. The ends were cut back, 4 bases at V and 0 bases at J, with 9 bases in the middle. The CDR3 DNA sequence: TGCGCCAGCAGCCTAGTGCCTCCTAACTATGGCTACACCTTC. Its translation: CASSLVPPNYGYTF.

In this sample, this clone turned up a few times. The chain carries TRBV7-8 and TRBJ1-3, with 7 bases lining up with TRBD1. Germline V gives CDR1 SGHVS, CDR2 FQNEAQ. With 5 bases clipped from V and 0 bases from J, the junction kept 4 bases outside the gene matches. CDR3 length equals 15 residues. The DNA for the CDR3 is TGTGCCAGCAGCCGACAGGGAGTCTCTGGAAACACCATATATTTT. This translates into CASSRQGVSGNTIYF.

This chain links TRBV29-1 with TRBJ2-1, with TRBD2 matching over 9 bases. The J segment lost 7 bases and the V segment lost 5 bases, leaving 12 bases of the junction unmatched. Germline V gene data show CDR1 as SQVTM and CDR2 as ANQGSEA. This CDR3 is 15 amino acids long. The CDR3 DNA follows: TGCAGCGTTAGCCTACGAAGCGGGAGGATGAATGAGCAGTTCTTC. Encoded protein: CSVSLRSGRMNEQFF.

The CDR3 DNA is TGTGCCAGCTCACACTACGAGCAGTACTTC. This translates into CASSHYEQYF. The genes are TRBV28 and TRBJ2-5, with D uncertain. The J call may not be correct, given that the DNA end is closer to TRBJ2-7. This CDR3 comprises 10 residues. Germline V lookup: CDR1 MDHEN, CDR2 SYDVKM.

The rearrangement links TRBV9 to TRBJ1-2; a possible D gene is TRBD1 (5 bases). The V gene's germline CDR1 is SGDLS and CDR2 YYNGEE. V gave up 4 bases and J gave up 4 bases, with 11 bases separating them. The CDR3 has 13 amino acids. Here the CDR3 reads CASSLQGLYGYTF. DNA for the CDR3: TGTGCCAGCAGCCTGCAGGGCCTCTATGGCTACACCTTC.

The chain is built from TRBV19 and TRBJ2-7; TRBD2 matches 9 bases. Trimming removed 3 bases from V and 4 bases from J; junction bases left unmatched: 13. Germline V gene sequence: CDR1 LNHDA, CDR2 SQIVND (reference sequence). The CDR3 extends over 17 amino acids. In DNA, the CDR3 is TGTGCCAGTAGTATGTCAGGGCCGAGCGGGGGGAATTACGAGCAGTACTTC. The encoded protein is CASSMSGPSGGNYEQYF.

The V and J genes are TRBV25-1 and TRBJ2-7; D not certain. The V gene lost 1 base and the J gene lost 2 bases, with 3 bases spanning the gap. Germline assignment: CDR1 MGHDK and CDR2 SYGVNS. The CDR3 is 12 residues long. The CDR3 sequence is CASSESTYEQYF. CDR3 nucleotides: TGTGCCAGCAGTGAATCCACCTACGAGCAGTACTTC.

The chain couples TRBV29-1 to TRBJ2-2; maybe TRBD2 (6 bases). The CDR3 runs to 14 residues. The germline V gene encodes CDR1 SQVTM and CDR2 ANQGSEA. V lost 5 bases and J lost 1, with 11 bases in between. CDR3 nucleotide sequence: TGCAGCGTTCATAGGGACTTGAACACCGGGGAGCTGTTTTTT. Translating it yields CSVHRDLNTGELFF.

The chain carries TRBV29-1 and TRBJ1-5; 7 bases align to TRBD1. Germline V gives CDR1 SQVTM, CDR2 ANQGSEA. This CDR3 spans 15 amino acids. The junction had 8 bases not matched to a gene; V was cut back by 6 bases and J by 0 bases. The CDR3 region is CSVGDRKYSNQPQHF. CDR3 coding DNA: TGCAGCGTGGGGGACAGAAAATATAGCAATCAGCCCCAGCATTTT.

This clone showed up just a few times. The chain uses TRBV28 and TRBJ2-7; 9 bases line up with TRBD2. This CDR3 comprises 15 residues. V lost 6 bases, J lost 0 bases, and 6 bases stayed unmatched. Germline assignment: CDR1 MDHEN and CDR2 SYDVKM. The CDR3 coding sequence is TGTGCCAGCAGCCAAACTAGCGGGTTCTCCTACGAGCAGTACTTC. The encoded protein is CASSQTSGFSYEQYF.

The chain joins TRBV7-2 to TRBJ2-5, with D maybe TRBD2 (6 bases). The CDR3 runs to 15 residues. The germline V gene has CDR1 SGHTA and CDR2 FQGNSA. V lost 5 bases and J lost 2, with 15 bases in between. For the CDR3, the DNA is TGTGCCAGCAGCCAACTGGCGGCGGGGCAAGAGACCCAGTACTTC. It encodes CASSQLAAGQETQYF.

CDR3 bases: TGTGCCAGCAGCTTAGAATCTGGCCCCAGGGGCTACACCTTC. This translates into CASSLESGPRGYTF. The chain carries TRBV7-2 and TRBJ1-2; D gene uncertain. This CDR3 has 14 amino acids. V was clipped by 1 base and J by 8 bases, with 14 bases between them. The germline gives CDR1 SGHTA, CDR2 FQGNSA.

This rearrangement joins TRBV7-9 to TRBJ2-7, with D tentatively TRBD2 (5 bases). Trimming cost V 1 base and J 6 bases, with 7 bases left between them. The CDR3 has 12 amino acids. The germline V gene has CDR1 SEHNR and CDR2 FQNEAQ (reference sequence). The chain's CDR3 is CASSLGGSEQYF. As DNA, the CDR3 is TGTGCCAGCAGCTTAGGTGGGAGCGAGCAGTACTTC.

This rearrangement joins TRBV28 to TRBJ2-5; 9 bases are a match to TRBD1. The J segment lost 4 bases and the V segment lost 4 bases, leaving 10 bases of the junction unmatched. CDR1 and CDR2 from the germline V gene are MDHEN and SYDVKM. This CDR3 contains 16 residues. For the CDR3, the DNA is TGTGCCAGCAGTTCTTTGGGACAGGGTATCGGAGAGACCCAGTACTTC. Translation: CASSSLGQGIGETQYF.

This chain connects TRBV5-1 to TRBJ1-2; D is possibly TRBD1 (5 bases). The V gene lost 0 bases and the J gene lost 6 bases, with 12 bases spanning the gap. The length of the CDR3 is 14 residues. CDR1 and CDR2 (germline): SGHRS, YFSETQ. The CDR3 DNA sequence: TGCGCCAGCAGCTTGGCCACCCAGGGTCATGGCTACACCTTC. It translates to CASSLATQGHGYTF. The variable domain in full, completed from reference TRBV5-1 and TRBJ1-2, reads KAGVTQTPRYLIKTRGQQVTLSCSPISGHRSVSWYQQTPGQGLQFLFEYFSETQRNKGNFPGRFSGRQFSNSRSEMNVSTLELGDSALYLCASSLATQGHGYTFGSGTRLTVV.

V and J are TRBV9 and TRBJ1-2; tentative D call: TRBD1 (6 bases). Germline assignment: CDR1 SGDLS and CDR2 YYNGEE. V lost 0 bases to trimming and J lost 4 bases, with 25 bases between them. The length of the CDR3 is 19 residues. CDR3 DNA sequence: TGTGCCAGCAGCGTAGGTATCTTGGGGGCAGAACTCTTGCCCTATGGCTACACCTTC. The encoded protein is CASSVGILGAELLPYGYTF.

This chain joins TRBV30 and TRBJ2-7; 12 bases match TRBD2. CDR1 and CDR2 (germline): GTSNPN, SVGIG (reference sequence). The CDR3 has 14 residues. J gave up 5 bases and V 2 bases, and 4 bases lay outside the gene matches. CDR3: CAWSLAGGPNEQYF. The CDR3 DNA sequence: TGTGCCTGGAGTCTAGCGGGAGGGCCCAACGAGCAGTACTTC.

The chain is built from TRBV27 and TRBJ2-7; D may be TRBD2 (6 bases). Germline CDR1 is MNHEY and CDR2 is SMNVEV (reference sequence). This CDR3 has 13 amino acids. Trimming cost V 6 bases and J 5 bases, with 14 bases left between them. CDR3 in amino acids: CASRTGGADEQYF. The CDR3 region has the DNA TGTGCCAGCAGGACTGGCGGGGCGGACGAGCAGTACTTC.